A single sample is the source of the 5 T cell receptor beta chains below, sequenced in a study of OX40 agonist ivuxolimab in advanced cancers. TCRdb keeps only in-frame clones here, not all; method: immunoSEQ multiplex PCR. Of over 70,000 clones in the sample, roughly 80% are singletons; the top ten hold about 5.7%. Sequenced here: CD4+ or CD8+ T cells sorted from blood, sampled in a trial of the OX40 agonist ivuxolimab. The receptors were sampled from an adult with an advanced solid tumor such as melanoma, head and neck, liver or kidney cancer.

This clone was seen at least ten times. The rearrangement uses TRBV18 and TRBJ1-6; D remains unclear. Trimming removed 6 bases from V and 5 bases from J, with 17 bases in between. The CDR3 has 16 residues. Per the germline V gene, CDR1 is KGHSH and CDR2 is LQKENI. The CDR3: CASSPMYGSDNSPLHF. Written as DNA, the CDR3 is TGTGCCAGCTCTCCTATGTATGGAAGTGATAATTCACCCCTCCACTTT.

CDR3 region: CASSFGTSGYEQYF. The CDR3 DNA reads TGTGCCAGCAGTTTCGGGACTAGCGGCTACGAGCAGTACTTC. This rearrangement joins TRBV28 to TRBJ2-7; TRBD2 aligns across 11 bases. CDR1 is MDHEN, CDR2 SYDVKM, per germline. After removal of 3 bases from V and 3 bases from J, the junction contained 1 base not matched to a gene. The CDR3 has 14 amino acids.

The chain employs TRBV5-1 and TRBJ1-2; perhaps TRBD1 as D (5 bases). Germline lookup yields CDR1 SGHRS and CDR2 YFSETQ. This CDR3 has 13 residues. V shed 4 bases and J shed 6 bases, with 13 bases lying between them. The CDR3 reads CASSLGQGDGYTF. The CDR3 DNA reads TGCGCCAGCAGCCTGGGGCAGGGAGATGGCTACACCTTC.

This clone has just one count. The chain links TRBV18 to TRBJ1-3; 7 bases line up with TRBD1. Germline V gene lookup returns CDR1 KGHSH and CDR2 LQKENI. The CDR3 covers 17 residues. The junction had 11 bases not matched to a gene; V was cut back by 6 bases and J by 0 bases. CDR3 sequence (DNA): TGTGCCAGCTCTCTCCTAGGGACAGCGACCTCTGGAAACACCATATATTTT. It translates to CASSLLGTATSGNTIYF. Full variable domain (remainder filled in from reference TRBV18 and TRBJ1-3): NAGVMQNPRHLVRRRGQEARLRCSPMKGHSHVYWYRQLPEEGLKFMVYLQKENIIDESGMPKERFSAEFPKEGPSILRIQQVVRGDSAAYFCASSLLGTATSGNTIYFGEGSWLTVV.

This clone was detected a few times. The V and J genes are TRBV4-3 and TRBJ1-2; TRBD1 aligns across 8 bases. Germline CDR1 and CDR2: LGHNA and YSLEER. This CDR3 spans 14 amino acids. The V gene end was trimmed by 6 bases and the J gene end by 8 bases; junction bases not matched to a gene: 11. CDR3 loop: CASRPARGRGGYTF. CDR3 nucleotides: TGCGCCAGCAGACCAGCCAGGGGGCGAGGAGGCTACACCTTC.